The rows below give T cell receptor beta chains drawn from one sample of a study of CD8 T cells in ankylosing spondylitis. TCRdb ran MiXCR on the 5' RACE reads and lists one entry per CDR3 protein. There are 200,000 to 300,000 distinct CDR3 sequences in the sample; roughly 8.6% occur only once, and nearly 7% lies in the top ten. The source material was blood, either unsorted or a sorted T cell fraction (not recorded which). Receptors were obtained from a male donor with ankylosing spondylitis or in good health (not recorded which). The CDR3 runs from the conserved cysteine through the conserved F or W. The D gene is left open where the match is weak. Part of the rows lack a size; the others show once, few, many or a class for expanded clones.

>TRBV7-9|.|many
CASSLVGVGYGYTF
>TRBV20-1|TRBD2|.
CSVRTSPGLASTDTQYF
>TRBV6-2/TRBV6-3|.|many
CASRRGSYEQYF
>TRBV7-2|TRBD1|.
CASSFTDRGQNEQYF
>TRBV12-3/TRBV12-4|.|many
CASSHGQYTGELFF
>TRBV9|.|many
CASSVEVGGRPSSYNEQFF
>TRBV20-1|TRBD2|many
CSAGSGRGKNIQYF
>TRBV27|.|few
CASKNGRGAETQYF
>TRBV7-9|TRBD2|many
CASSFSGNRYEQYF
>TRBV5-1|TRBD1|few
CASSASGQGVTEAFF
>TRBV7-6|.|many
CASSYTGMNTGELFF
>TRBV30|TRBD1|few
CAWSVGTGVGETQYF
>TRBV12-3/TRBV12-4|.|many
CASSRGSLARDEQYF
>TRBV20-1|TRBD2|.
CCARDVTSGRQFYEQYF
>TRBV7-6|TRBD1|few
CASSLVMAGGTGAGELFF
>TRBV5-1|TRBD2|many
CASWETSGGNEQFF
>TRBV6-1|.|many
CASRPQGRYGYTF
>TRBV4-3|.|many
CASSQDMGPGNTIYF
>TRBV20-1|.|many
CSARGIRSGELFF
>TRBV10-3|.|many
CAIPPVGRHRSYEQYF
>TRBV5-5|.|.
CASSLLTPGETQYF
>TRBV20-1|TRBD2|many
CSASGLAGGSTDTQYF
>TRBV4-2|.|many
CASSQRPWETQYF
>TRBV12-5|.|.
CASGLGHLGQFLSNQPQHF
>TRBV9|TRBD2|many
CASSVVGRASGPDTQYF
>TRBV12-3/TRBV12-4|.|many
CASRRVGGVQPQHF
>TRBV7-2|TRBD1|.
CASSSGQGNQETQYF
>TRBV3-1|.|many
CASSPPEGVAFF
>TRBV20-1|.|many
CSARVLGGYNEQFF
>TRBV7-9|.|few
CASSLVLTSTDTQYF
>TRBV7-2|TRBD2|many
CASSPGSGSSYNEQFF
>TRBV12-3/TRBV12-4|.|many
CASSPARQANTEAFF
>TRBV7-9|.|many
CASSLAGAADTEAFF
>TRBV5-5|.|many
CASSQENLLMNTEAFF
>TRBV7-9|.|many
CASSLYISYEQYF
>TRBV5-1|TRBD1|many
CATSPGQGTGELFF
>TRBV11-1|.|few
CASSPNPGPTDTQYF
>TRBV7-3|TRBD2|few
CASSYSSGGSEQYF
>TRBV30|.|many
CAWRAGSSYNSPLHF
>TRBV5-8|.|.
CASSFCGSSYEQYF
>TRBV5-1|.|many
CASSPGGGGIYTDTQYF
>TRBV19|.|few
CASSQKDEQYF
>TRBV20-1|TRBD1|.
CSASWTGELDEQFF
>TRBV6-1|.|many
CASSEQQTNEQFF
>TRBV6-5|.|many
CASRQRTDPNTEAFF
>TRBV3-1|.|many
CASSQGPNTEAFF
>TRBV27|.|many
CASKLGYEQYF
>TRBV15|.|many
CATSRVGLDQPQHF
>TRBV4-2|TRBD2|many
CASSQDMGLVSIGELFF
>TRBV11-2|TRBD1|many
CASSFSSGTGALNQPQHF
>TRBV6-2/TRBV6-3|.|many
CASSYPVETQYF
>TRBV29-1|.|many
CSLPRPGKFYEQYF
>TRBV29-1|.|many
CSVEGLAGLNEQFF
>TRBV20-1|TRBD2|few
CSASLLAGGQLSYEQYF
>TRBV20-1|.|many
CSADQMNTEAFF
>TRBV10-3|TRBD1|many
CAISGQGSEQYF
>TRBV6-6|TRBD1|many
CASDGDSRVLTF
>TRBV5-1|TRBD1|many
CASSRGTGSGNTIYF
>TRBV7-2|TRBD2|few
CASSPVGGGMYEQFF